The 10 T cell receptor beta chains below all came from one sample that was sequenced in a study of cytomegalovirus exposure and HLA in healthy donors. Produced via immunoSEQ multiplex PCR; TCRdb's table is partial and in-frame only. The sample records some 120,000 clones, nearly 90% being singletons. Sample: PBMCs. All receptors come from a young man in good health and CMV-seronegative.

Comment on this clone: Other nucleotide sequences in the sample specify the same CDR3. This chain uses TRBV19 with TRBJ1-1, with D tentatively TRBD1 (6 bases). Trimming removed 3 bases from V and 1 base from J, with 6 bases in between. Germline values: CDR1 LNHDA, CDR2 SQIVND (reference sequence). The CDR3 has 13 amino acids. The CDR3 coding sequence is TGTGCCAGTAGTATCAGGGGGAACACTGAAGCTTTCTTT. This gives the protein CASSIRGNTEAFF.

Here the CDR3 reads CASSYSAGGQHTQYF. The CDR3 nucleotides are TGTGCCAGCAGTTACTCTGCGGGGGGGCAGCATACGCAGTATTTT. This chain joins TRBV6-5 and TRBJ2-3; TRBD2 matches at 9 bases. The CDR3 totals 15 residues. CDR1 is MNHEY and CDR2 is SVGAGI in the germline V gene. The J segment lost 7 bases and the V segment lost 0 bases, leaving 5 bases of the junction unmatched.

The table lists this clone with a count of one. This chain links TRBV11-3 with TRBJ2-1; TRBD1 matches at 9 bases. This CDR3 is built from 16 residues. The trim removed 3 bases at V and 1 base at J, leaving 4 bases unmatched. CDR1 and CDR2 (germline): SGHNT, YENEEA. CDR3 sequence reads: CASSLGGTGSYNEQFF. CDR3 in DNA: TGTGCCAGCAGCTTGGGCGGGACAGGGTCCTACAATGAGCAGTTCTTC.

The chain couples TRBV2 to TRBJ1-2; 9 bases agree with TRBD1. The V gene's germline CDR1 is SNHLY and CDR2 FYNNEI. Losses at the gene ends were 6 bases for V and 2 bases for J; bases not matched to a gene: 4. The CDR3 totals 14 residues. CDR3 coding DNA: TGTGCCAGCAGCAGGACAGGGGAAAACTATGGCTACACCTTC. The encoded protein is CASSRTGENYGYTF.

The rearrangement joins TRBV18 to TRBJ1-3; D gene ambiguous. Per the germline V gene, CDR1 is KGHSH and CDR2 is LQKENI. This CDR3 has 15 amino acids. V shed 3 bases and J shed 0 bases, with 9 bases lying between them. CDR3 nucleotides: TGTGCCAGCTCACCGGGCCCCAGCTCTGGAAACACCATATATTTT. Amino acids: CASSPGPSSGNTIYF.

The V gene is TRBV19, the J gene TRBJ2-3; D gene unclear. The germline V gene has CDR1 LNHDA and CDR2 SQIVND (reference sequence). CDR3 length: 13 residues. Trimming took 7 bases from V and 0 from J, leaving 8 bases between them. CDR3 loop: CASTQASTDTQYF. CDR3 bases: TGTGCCAGTACCCAGGCTAGCACAGATACGCAGTATTTT.

The chain carries TRBV7-9 and TRBJ2-7; 11 bases fit TRBD1. The CDR3 sequence is 15 residues long. Losses at the gene ends were 4 bases for V and 6 bases for J; bases not matched to a gene: 8. Germline values: CDR1 SEHNR, CDR2 FQNEAQ (reference sequence). Here the CDR3 DNA reads TGTGCCAGCAGCTCCGGGGGGACAGGGGGAGCCGAGCAGTACTTC. Protein product: CASSSGGTGGAEQYF.

This chain connects TRBV7-9 to TRBJ2-3; 9 bases are a match to TRBD2. J lost 3 bases, V lost 5 bases, and 6 bases had no gene match. The germline gives CDR1 SEHNR, CDR2 FQNEAQ (reference sequence). The CDR3 totals 15 residues. CDR3 residues: CASSNHGLATDTQYF. The CDR3 nucleotides read TGTGCCAGCAGCAATCATGGACTAGCGACAGATACGCAGTATTTT.

This clone came up a few times. The chain employs TRBV2 and TRBJ2-7, with D possibly matching TRBD2 (6 bases). Germline CDR1 SNHLY, CDR2 FYNNEI. V shed 7 bases and J shed 7 bases, with 14 bases lying between them. This CDR3 has 12 residues. The CDR3 DNA is TGTGCCAGCAATCCTAGCGAGGGGGAGCAGTACTTC. Translating it yields CASNPSEGEQYF.

This chain connects TRBV5-5 to TRBJ1-2; no clear D. With 2 bases removed from V and 4 bases from J, the gap between germline ends came to 21 bases. CDR3 size: 17 residues. In germline, CDR1 is SGHKS, CDR2 YYEKEE (reference sequence). CDR3 amino acids: CASSFSHRSVTFYGYTF. The CDR3 DNA follows: TGTGCCAGCAGCTTCTCCCACCGCAGCGTAACATTCTATGGCTACACCTTC.